The next 31 T cell receptor beta chains were all read from a single sample in a study of OX40 agonist ivuxolimab in advanced cancers. Sequenced by immunoSEQ multiplex PCR; TCRdb stores in-frame clones only, minus some. The table includes roughly 32,000 clones, 84% detected once. The material sequenced was CD4+ or CD8+ T cells sorted from blood, taken in a trial of the OX40 agonist ivuxolimab. The origin of the receptors is an adult with an advanced solid tumor such as melanoma, head and neck, liver or kidney cancer.

The CDR3 sequence is CASATGERETQYF. The CDR3 nucleotides read TGTGCCAGCGCGACTGGGGAACGAGAGACCCAGTACTTC. The gene calls are TRBV27 and TRBJ2-5; D is undetermined. Trimming shortened V by 8 bases and J by 4 bases, and 14 bases separated the two germline ends. CDR1 is MNHEY, CDR2 SMNVEV, per germline (reference sequence). The CDR3 has 13 amino acids.

The rearrangement joins TRBV2 to TRBJ2-4, with 7 bases matching TRBD1. Per germline, CDR1 SNHLY and CDR2 FYNNEI. The CDR3 sequence is 16 residues long. Germline trimming cut 5 bases from V and 0 bases from J; bases unmatched to any gene: 7. CDR3 in DNA: TGTGCCAGCAGTTTAACAGGGGTCCTAGCCAAAAACATTCAGTACTTC. Its translation is CASSLTGVLAKNIQYF.

This chain connects TRBV6-6 to TRBJ2-4; 7 bases are shared with TRBD2. Germline V CDR1 and CDR2: MNHNY, SVGAGI (reference sequence). The CDR3 length is 15 residues. The V gene end was trimmed by 4 bases and the J gene end by 1 base; junction bases not matched to a gene: 4. The CDR3 is CASSSSGGAKNIQYF. In nucleotides, the CDR3 is TGTGCCAGCAGTTCGTCCGGGGGGGCCAAAAACATTCAGTACTTC.

In DNA form, the CDR3 reads TGTGCCAGCAGTTTTTACCCGGGAGGGAACACAGATACGCAGTATTTT. This sequence encodes CASSFYPGGNTDTQYF. This chain connects TRBV27 to TRBJ2-3; 8 bases are a match to TRBD2. The CDR3 sequence is 16 residues long. The V segment lost 3 bases and the J segment 2 bases; nucleotides outside the gene matches: 7. Germline-derived CDR1 and CDR2 are MNHEY and SMNVEV (reference sequence).

This clone appeared a single time. The chain uses TRBV7-2 and TRBJ2-3; 14 bases map to TRBD2. The CDR3 consists of 18 residues. The junction had 7 bases not matched to a gene; V was cut back by 0 bases and J by 5 bases. CDR1 is SGHTA and CDR2 is FQGNSA in the germline V gene. The CDR3 DNA follows: TGTGCCAGCAGCTTAGCGTCGGGACTAGCGGGAGATGGAGATACGCAGTATTTT. Residues: CASSLASGLAGDGDTQYF.

The rearrangement links TRBV27 to TRBJ1-2, with D unresolved. The length of the CDR3 is 12 residues. V was cut by 5 bases and J by 4 bases, with 8 bases left in between. Germline CDR1 MNHEY, CDR2 SMNVEV (reference sequence). The CDR3 DNA sequence: TGTGCCAGCAGTACTCCGGGCTATGGCTACACCTTC. Its translation: CASSTPGYGYTF.

This chain connects TRBV27 to TRBJ2-1; D not resolved. V dropped 8 bases and J dropped 2 bases, with 16 bases sitting between them. CDR3 length: 15 residues. Germline values: CDR1 MNHEY, CDR2 SMNVEV (reference sequence). The DNA of the CDR3 is TGTGCCAGCTCGCTCGGAGCCGTACCCTACAATGAGCAGTTCTTC. Protein: CASSLGAVPYNEQFF.

This clone was seen a handful of times. This chain uses TRBV19 with TRBJ2-2; D is unclear. V was pared by 7 bases and J by 6 bases, with 6 bases between. The CDR3 loop spans 11 amino acids. Germline V lookup: CDR1 LNHDA, CDR2 SQIVND (reference sequence). CDR3 coding DNA: TGTGCCAGTACCTATGCCGGGGAGCTGTTTTTT. Its protein product is CASTYAGELFF.

The chain recombines TRBV15 with TRBJ1-1, with 7 bases matching TRBD1. J lost 5 bases, V lost 5 bases, and 8 bases had no gene match. This CDR3 is built from 14 residues. The V gene's germline CDR1 is LNHNV and CDR2 YYDKDF (reference sequence). CDR3 residues: CATSPRQGGTEAFF. CDR3 coding DNA: TGTGCCACCAGCCCCCGACAGGGTGGGACTGAAGCTTTCTTT.

The J gene is TRBJ1-2, the V gene TRBV18; TRBD1 matches 7 bases. Germline V gene data show CDR1 as KGHSH and CDR2 as LQKENI. Trimming at V came to 2 bases and at J to 4 bases, leaving 7 bases not matched to a gene. The CDR3 sequence is 15 residues long. The CDR3 here is CASSPEEGASYGYTF. The CDR3 DNA is TGTGCCAGCTCACCAGAGGAGGGGGCGAGCTATGGCTACACCTTC.

The chain has TRBV19 and TRBJ1-1; unclear D gene. The CDR3 runs to 15 residues. Trimming stripped 1 base from V and 1 base from J, with 10 bases between. Germline CDR1 LNHDA, CDR2 SQIVND (reference sequence). In DNA, the CDR3 is TGTGCCAGTAGTATAGGAGGGTGGACGAACACTGAAGCTTTCTTT. Translating it yields CASSIGGWTNTEAFF.

The chain uses TRBV28 and TRBJ1-6; D not certain. From germline, CDR1 is MDHEN and CDR2 SYDVKM. CDR3 length equals 13 residues. V lost 3 bases, J lost 1 base, and 1 base lay in between. The CDR3 is CASSLSYNSPLHF. CDR3 DNA: TGTGCCAGCAGTTTGTCCTATAATTCACCCCTCCACTTT.

This clone showed up just once. The V call is TRBV27, the J call TRBJ1-6; D may be TRBD1 (6 bases). The germline gives CDR1 MNHEY, CDR2 SMNVEV (reference sequence). CDR3 length: 14 residues. Trimming shortened V by 6 bases and J by 12 bases, and 18 bases separated the two germline ends. CDR3 amino acids: CASSRGGGLGPLHF. The CDR3 DNA reads TGTGCCAGCAGCCGCGGGGGGGGCCTCGGACCCCTCCACTTT.

The CDR3 nucleotides are TGTGCCAGCAGCGAGGACAGGGGGCGAGGGGAGACCCAGTACTTC. It codes for CASSEDRGRGETQYF. This chain links TRBV28 with TRBJ2-5; 11 bases map to TRBD1. J gave up 5 bases and V 6 bases, and 8 bases lay outside the gene matches. Germline CDR1 and CDR2: MDHEN and SYDVKM. This CDR3 region has 15 residues.

The chain links TRBV7-9 to TRBJ2-5; D is unresolved. Germline V gene data show CDR1 as SEHNR and CDR2 as FQNEAQ (reference sequence). V was trimmed by 6 bases and J by 1 base, leaving 9 bases between them. The CDR3 spans 13 residues. CDR3 residues: CASSTMPQETQYF. The CDR3 bases are TGTGCCAGCAGTACCATGCCCCAAGAGACCCAGTACTTC.

CDR3 in amino acids: CASSRDSGYGYTF. CDR3 coding DNA: TGTGCCAGCAGTCGGGATTCCGGCTACGGCTACACCTTC. The chain carries TRBV9 and TRBJ1-2; D is undetermined. The CDR3 is 13 residues long. CDR1 and CDR2 (germline): SGDLS, YYNGEE. Deletions cut 5 bases from V and 8 bases from J, with 16 bases between.

The chain uses TRBV7-2 and TRBJ2-4, with 9 bases matching TRBD1. Germline loops: CDR1 SGHTA, CDR2 FQGNSA. The CDR3 runs 16 residues. V trimming: 5 bases; J trimming: 0 bases; junction bases outside the gene matches: 5. CDR3 loop: CASSLGTGRAKNIQYF. In DNA form, the CDR3 reads TGTGCCAGCAGCCTGGGGACAGGGAGAGCCAAAAACATTCAGTACTTC.

The chain uses TRBV28 and TRBJ1-3; D is unresolved. The V and J ends lost 6 bases and 0 bases respectively, with 9 bases between them. This CDR3 contains 14 residues. Germline V CDR1 and CDR2: MDHEN, SYDVKM. This chain's CDR3 is CASRIEGSGNTIYF. The CDR3 DNA reads TGTGCCAGCAGGATAGAGGGCTCTGGAAACACCATATATTTT.

V usage is TRBV4-1 and J usage is TRBJ1-3; the D is unclear. V dropped 4 bases and J dropped 4 bases, with 8 bases sitting between them. Per the germline V gene, CDR1 is MGHRA and CDR2 is YSYEKL. The CDR3 totals 13 residues. The CDR3 loop is CASSLPRGNTIYF. CDR3 nucleotide sequence: TGCGCCAGCAGCCTACCCAGGGGAAACACCATATATTTT.

V usage is TRBV27 and J usage is TRBJ1-2, with D uncertain. The V end lost 2 bases, the J end lost 4 bases, and 8 bases lay between the germline ends. The germline V gene encodes CDR1 MNHEY and CDR2 SMNVEV (reference sequence). The CDR3 length is 13 residues. The CDR3 DNA follows: TGTGCCAGCAGTTTAAACGGATTCTATGGCTACACCTTC. It encodes CASSLNGFYGYTF.

V usage is TRBV5-6 and J usage is TRBJ2-7; 8 bases are a match to TRBD2. The CDR3 runs to 13 residues. V dropped 6 bases and J dropped 5; count of bases not matched to a gene: 7. The germline CDR1 and CDR2 sequences are SGHDT and YYEEEE. In DNA form, the CDR3 reads TGTGCCAGCACCTTCGGGAGGGCCGACGAGCAGTACTTC. Protein sequence: CASTFGRADEQYF.

Written as DNA, the CDR3 is TGCGCCAGCAGCCTCGAGCGGGGATACACCGGGGAGCTGTTTTTT. Translated, it gives CASSLERGYTGELFF. The gene calls are TRBV4-1 and TRBJ2-2, with TRBD2 matching over 7 bases. The CDR3 spans 15 residues. Germline CDR1 is MGHRA and CDR2 is YSYEKL. With 4 bases clipped from V and 3 bases from J, the junction kept 5 bases outside the gene matches.

CDR3 DNA sequence: TGCGCCAGCAGCCCTTCGGACAGGGACGGATCCGAGCAGTACTTC. Its translation: CASSPSDRDGSEQYF. The J gene is TRBJ2-7, the V gene TRBV4-1; 8 bases are a match to TRBD1. Trimming took 4 bases from V and 6 from J; bases not matched to a gene: 11. There are 15 residues in the CDR3. Germline V gene data show CDR1 as MGHRA and CDR2 as YSYEKL.

V and J are TRBV5-8 and TRBJ2-7; maybe TRBD1 (6 bases). Trimming shortened V by 1 base and J by 3 bases, and 11 bases separated the two germline ends. Germline-derived CDR1 and CDR2 are SGHTS and YDEGEE. The CDR3 contains 14 residues. CDR3 region: CASSLYPDSYEQYF. The CDR3 DNA follows: TGTGCCAGCAGCTTGTACCCGGACAGCTACGAGCAGTACTTC.

V and J are TRBV5-1 and TRBJ2-2; D unclear. Germline CDR1 reads SGHRS; CDR2 reads YFSETQ. Trimming left V 4 bases short and J 8 bases short, with 9 bases between. The CDR3 runs 12 residues. CDR3 sequence (DNA): TGCGCCAGCAGCCGCCTTACAGGGGAGCTGTTTTTT. It translates to CASSRLTGELFF. The complete variable domain, with remaining parts taken from reference TRBV5-1 and TRBJ2-2, reads KAGVTQTPRYLIKTRGQQVTLSCSPISGHRSVSWYQQTPGQGLQFLFEYFSETQRNKGNFPGRFSGRQFSNSRSEMNVSTLELGDSALYLCASSRLTGELFFGEGSRLTVL.

V and J are TRBV30 and TRBJ2-7, with D possibly matching TRBD2 (5 bases). V dropped 2 bases and J dropped 6 bases, with 14 bases sitting between them. Germline V gene lookup returns CDR1 GTSNPN and CDR2 SVGIG (reference sequence). CDR3 length: 13 amino acids. CDR3 DNA: TGTGCCTGGAGTCCTCTGGATGGGAGCGAGCAGTACTTC. This codes for CAWSPLDGSEQYF.

Concerning this clone: An end of the junction does not agree with germline; a read error may underlie this. The same CDR3 arises from other DNA sequences in this sample as well. The V and J genes are TRBV5-1 and TRBJ1-1, with D uncertain. This CDR3 spans 15 amino acids. The germline gives CDR1 SGHRS, CDR2 YFSETQ. The CDR3 sequence: CASSLGIGTGTEAFF. CDR3 in DNA: TGCGCCAGTAGCTTGGGTATCGGCACGGGCACTGAAGCTTTCTTT.

CDR3 in amino acids: CASSLEGDAGELFF. The DNA of the CDR3 is TGTGCCAGCAGCCTGGAAGGGGACGCCGGGGAGCTGTTTTTT. V and J are TRBV28 and TRBJ2-2; D tentatively reads TRBD1 or TRBD2 (5 bases each). The germline V gene has CDR1 MDHEN and CDR2 SYDVKM. The V end was cut by 6 bases, the J end by 6 bases, with 14 bases between. The CDR3 consists of 14 residues.

V usage is TRBV19 and J usage is TRBJ2-3, with a weak D call TRBD2 (6 bases). The V and J ends lost 6 bases and 0 bases respectively, with 13 bases between them. Germline CDR1 is LNHDA and CDR2 is SQIVND (reference sequence). The CDR3 spans 15 residues. This chain's CDR3 is CASRRSGFSTDTQYF. The CDR3, as DNA: TGTGCCAGTAGGAGGAGCGGGTTCAGCACAGATACGCAGTATTTT.

The gene calls are TRBV29-1 and TRBJ2-1; D not resolved. This CDR3 contains 14 residues. CDR1 and CDR2 from the germline V gene are SQVTM and ANQGSEA. Trimming took off 4 bases at V and 0 bases at J, with 10 bases between the two ends. CDR3 residues: CSVATVFSYNEQFF. The CDR3, as DNA: TGCAGCGTTGCAACGGTCTTCTCCTACAATGAGCAGTTCTTC.

The rearrangement uses TRBV19 and TRBJ1-2; 10 positions agree with TRBD1. Per germline, CDR1 LNHDA and CDR2 SQIVND (reference sequence). Germline trimming cut 3 bases from V and 2 bases from J; bases unmatched to any gene: 6. This CDR3 spans 16 amino acids. CDR3 DNA sequence: TGTGCCAGTAGTATGGGGGGGACAGGGGCCAACTATGGCTACACCTTC. Translated: CASSMGGTGANYGYTF.